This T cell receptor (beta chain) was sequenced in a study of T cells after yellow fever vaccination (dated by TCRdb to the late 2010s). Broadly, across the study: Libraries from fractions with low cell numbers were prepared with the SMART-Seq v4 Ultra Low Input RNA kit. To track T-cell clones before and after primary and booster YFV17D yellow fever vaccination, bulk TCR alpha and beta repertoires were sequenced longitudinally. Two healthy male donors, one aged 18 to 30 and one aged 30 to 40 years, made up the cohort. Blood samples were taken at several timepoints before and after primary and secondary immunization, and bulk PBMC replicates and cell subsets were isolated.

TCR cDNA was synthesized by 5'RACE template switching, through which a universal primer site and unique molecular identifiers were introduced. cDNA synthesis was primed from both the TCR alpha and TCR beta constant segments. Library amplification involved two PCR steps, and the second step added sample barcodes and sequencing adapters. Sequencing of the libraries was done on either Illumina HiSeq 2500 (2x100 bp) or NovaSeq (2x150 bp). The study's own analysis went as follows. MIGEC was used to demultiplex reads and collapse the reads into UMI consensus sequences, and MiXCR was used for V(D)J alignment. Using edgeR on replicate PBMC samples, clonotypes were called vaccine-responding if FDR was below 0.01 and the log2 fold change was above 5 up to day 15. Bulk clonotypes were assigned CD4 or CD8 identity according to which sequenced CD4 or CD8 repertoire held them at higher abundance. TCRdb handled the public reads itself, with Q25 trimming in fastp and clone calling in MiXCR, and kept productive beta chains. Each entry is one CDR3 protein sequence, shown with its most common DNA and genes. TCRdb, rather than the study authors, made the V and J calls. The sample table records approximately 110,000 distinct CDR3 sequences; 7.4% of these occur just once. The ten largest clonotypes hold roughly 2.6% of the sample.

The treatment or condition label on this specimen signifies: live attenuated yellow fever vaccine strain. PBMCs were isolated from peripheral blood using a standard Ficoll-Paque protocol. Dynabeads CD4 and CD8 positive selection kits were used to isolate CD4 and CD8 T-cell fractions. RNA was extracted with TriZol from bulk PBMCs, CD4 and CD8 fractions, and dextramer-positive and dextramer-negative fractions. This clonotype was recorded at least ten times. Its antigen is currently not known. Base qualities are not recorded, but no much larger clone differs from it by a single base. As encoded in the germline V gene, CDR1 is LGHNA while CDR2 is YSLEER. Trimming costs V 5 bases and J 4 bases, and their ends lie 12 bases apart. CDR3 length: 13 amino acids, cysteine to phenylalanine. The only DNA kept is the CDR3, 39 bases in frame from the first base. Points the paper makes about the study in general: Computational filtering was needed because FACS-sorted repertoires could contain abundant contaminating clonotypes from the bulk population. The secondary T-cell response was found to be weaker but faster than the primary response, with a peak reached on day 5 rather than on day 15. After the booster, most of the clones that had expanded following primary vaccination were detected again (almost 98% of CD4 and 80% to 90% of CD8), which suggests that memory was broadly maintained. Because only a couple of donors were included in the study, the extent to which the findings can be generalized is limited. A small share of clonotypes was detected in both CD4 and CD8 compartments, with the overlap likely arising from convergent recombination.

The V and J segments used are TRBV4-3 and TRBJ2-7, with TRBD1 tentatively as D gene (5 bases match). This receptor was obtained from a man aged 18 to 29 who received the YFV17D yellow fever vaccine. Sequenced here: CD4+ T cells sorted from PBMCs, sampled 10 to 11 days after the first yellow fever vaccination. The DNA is TGCGCCAGCAGCGAAATGCAGGGATACGAGCAGTACTTC. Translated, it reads CASSEMQGYEQYF.